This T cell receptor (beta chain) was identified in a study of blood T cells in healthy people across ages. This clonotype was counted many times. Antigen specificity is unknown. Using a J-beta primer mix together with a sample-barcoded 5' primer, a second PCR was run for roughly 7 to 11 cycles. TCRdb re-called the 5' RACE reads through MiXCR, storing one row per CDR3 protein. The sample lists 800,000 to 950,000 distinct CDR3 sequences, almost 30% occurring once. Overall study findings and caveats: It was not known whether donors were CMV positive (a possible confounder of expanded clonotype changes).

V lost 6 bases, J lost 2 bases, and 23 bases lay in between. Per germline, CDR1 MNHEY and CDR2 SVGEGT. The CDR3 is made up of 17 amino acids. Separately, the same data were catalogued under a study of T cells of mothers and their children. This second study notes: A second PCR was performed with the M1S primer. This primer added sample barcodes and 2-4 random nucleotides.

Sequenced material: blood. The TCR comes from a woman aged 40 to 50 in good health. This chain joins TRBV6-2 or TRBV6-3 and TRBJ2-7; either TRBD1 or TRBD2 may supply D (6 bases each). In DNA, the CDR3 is TGTGCCAGCAGCCCCCTCCGGGGGCGGGCAGGGACCTACGAGCAGTACTTC. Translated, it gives CASSPLRGRAGTYEQYF.